A single T cell receptor (beta chain) is shown here with its context. The antigen is undetermined. The sample belongs to a study of cytomegalovirus exposure and HLA in healthy donors. Study-wide results and limits: Generally TCR sequences proved uncommon, though certain public TCRs appeared in numerous donors. Among the CMV-associated chains, a few were confirmed in vitro as specific for CMV antigens. Overall, approximately 150 TCR beta chains were annotated as cytomegalovirus-associated.

Trimming stripped 4 bases from V and 6 bases from J, with 20 bases between. The CDR3 covers 16 residues. The V gene's germline CDR1 is SGHNT and CDR2 YYREEE (reference sequence). The assay was immunoSEQ multiplex PCR, and TCRdb's table has in-frame clones only and misses some. The sample has over 150,000 clones, about 86% seen once; the top ten hold around 2.1%. The chain links TRBV5-4 to TRBJ2-1, with D possibly being TRBD1 (5 bases). This clonotype was sampled from a human donor in good health. The sample consisted of PBMCs. CDR3 sequence: CASSPPQGSLGNEQFF. CDR3 DNA: TGTGCCAGCAGCCCCCCCCAGGGTAGCCTCGGCAATGAGCAGTTCTTC.